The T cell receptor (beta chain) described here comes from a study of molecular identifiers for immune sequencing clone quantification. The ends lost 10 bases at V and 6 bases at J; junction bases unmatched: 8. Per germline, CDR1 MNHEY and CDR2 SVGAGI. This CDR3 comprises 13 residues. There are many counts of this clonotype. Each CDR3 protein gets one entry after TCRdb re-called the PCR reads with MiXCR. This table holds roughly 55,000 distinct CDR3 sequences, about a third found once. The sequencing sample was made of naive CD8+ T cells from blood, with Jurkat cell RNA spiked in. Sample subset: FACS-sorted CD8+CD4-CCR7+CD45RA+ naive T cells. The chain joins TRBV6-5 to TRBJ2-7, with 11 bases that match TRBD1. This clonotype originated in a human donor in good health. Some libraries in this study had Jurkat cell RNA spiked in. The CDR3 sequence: CAIGQGAISEQYF. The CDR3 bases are TGTGCCATTGGACAGGGGGCAATTAGCGAGCAGTACTTC.